This T cell receptor (beta chain) was observed in a study of OX40 agonist ivuxolimab in advanced cancers. Across the study: Every 2 weeks, ivuxolimab was infused into the patients intravenously at between 0.01 and 10 mg/kg. Three dose-escalation patients had partial responses: one with hepatocellular carcinoma and two with cutaneous melanoma.

Details on this clone: Its antigen is still unknown.

The CDR3 is made up of 11 amino acids. Trimming removed 7 bases from V and 3 bases from J, with 6 bases in between. Germline values: CDR1 LNHDA, CDR2 SQIVND (reference sequence). Some clones are missing from TCRdb's copy, which holds only in-frame ones; the method was immunoSEQ multiplex PCR. Of some 62,000 clones in the sample, approximately 90% were seen once. General study results and limits: In a subset of nonresponders, normalized T-cell clonal expansion was also low. At 0.1 to 3.0 mg/kg, CD4+ and CD8+ blood T cells expanded clonally by week 6.

The gene calls are TRBV19 and TRBJ1-1; unclear D gene. This sample comprised CD4+ or CD8+ T cells sorted from blood, obtained in a trial of the OX40 agonist ivuxolimab. This sequence originates from an adult with an advanced solid tumor such as melanoma, head and neck, liver or kidney cancer. CDR3 amino acids: CASIVHTEAFF. The CDR3 coding sequence is TGTGCCAGTATCGTACACACTGAAGCTTTCTTT.